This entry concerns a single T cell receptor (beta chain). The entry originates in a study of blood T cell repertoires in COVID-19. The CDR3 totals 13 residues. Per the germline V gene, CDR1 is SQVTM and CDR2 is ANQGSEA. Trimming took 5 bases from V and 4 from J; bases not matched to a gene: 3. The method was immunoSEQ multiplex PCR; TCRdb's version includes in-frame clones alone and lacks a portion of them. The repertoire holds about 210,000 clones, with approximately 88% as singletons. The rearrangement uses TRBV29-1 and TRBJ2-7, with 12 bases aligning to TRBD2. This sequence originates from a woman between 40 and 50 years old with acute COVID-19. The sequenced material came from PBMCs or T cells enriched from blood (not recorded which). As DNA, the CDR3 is TGCAGCGTTCGGACTAGCGGGGTTTACGAGCAGTACTTC. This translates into CSVRTSGVYEQYF.